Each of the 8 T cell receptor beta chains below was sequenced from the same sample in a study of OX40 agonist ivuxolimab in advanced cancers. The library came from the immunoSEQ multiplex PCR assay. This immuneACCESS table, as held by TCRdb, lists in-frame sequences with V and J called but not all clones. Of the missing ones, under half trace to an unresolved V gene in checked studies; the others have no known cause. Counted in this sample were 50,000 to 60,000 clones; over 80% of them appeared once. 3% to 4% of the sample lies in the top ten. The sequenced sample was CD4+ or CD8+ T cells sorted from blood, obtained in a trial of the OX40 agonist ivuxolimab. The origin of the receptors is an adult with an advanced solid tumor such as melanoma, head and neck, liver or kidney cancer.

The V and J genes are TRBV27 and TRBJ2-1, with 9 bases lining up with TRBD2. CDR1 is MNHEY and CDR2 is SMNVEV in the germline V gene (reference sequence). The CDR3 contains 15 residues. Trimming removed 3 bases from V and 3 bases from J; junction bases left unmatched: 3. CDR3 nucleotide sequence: TGTGCCAGCAGTTTGGTTAGCGGGGGCTACAATGAGCAGTTCTTC. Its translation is CASSLVSGGYNEQFF.

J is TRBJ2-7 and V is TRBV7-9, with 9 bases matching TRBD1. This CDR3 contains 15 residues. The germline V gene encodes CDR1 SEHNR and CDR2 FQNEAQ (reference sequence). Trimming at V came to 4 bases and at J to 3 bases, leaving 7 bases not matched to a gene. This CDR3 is CASSSGQGGDYEQYF. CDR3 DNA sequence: TGTGCCAGCAGCTCGGGACAGGGTGGGGACTACGAGCAGTACTTC.

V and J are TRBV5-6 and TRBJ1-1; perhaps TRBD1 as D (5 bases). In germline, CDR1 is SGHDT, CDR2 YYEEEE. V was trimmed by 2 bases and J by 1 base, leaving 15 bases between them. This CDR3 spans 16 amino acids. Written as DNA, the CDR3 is TGTGCCAGCAGCTTTATTCCCCAGGGCCGGAACACTGAAGCTTTCTTT. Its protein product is CASSFIPQGRNTEAFF.

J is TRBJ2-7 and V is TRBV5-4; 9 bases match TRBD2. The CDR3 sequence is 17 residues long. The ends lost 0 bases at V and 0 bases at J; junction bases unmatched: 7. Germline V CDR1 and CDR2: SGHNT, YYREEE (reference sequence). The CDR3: CASSLGTSVFSSYEQYF. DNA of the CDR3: TGTGCCAGCAGCTTGGGGACTAGCGTTTTTAGCTCCTACGAGCAGTACTTC.

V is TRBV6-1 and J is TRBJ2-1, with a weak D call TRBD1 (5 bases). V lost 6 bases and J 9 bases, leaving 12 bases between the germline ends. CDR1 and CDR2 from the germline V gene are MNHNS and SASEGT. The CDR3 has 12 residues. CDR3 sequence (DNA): TGTGCCAGCAGGGACGCTAGGGGTGAGCAGTTCTTC. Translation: CASRDARGEQFF.

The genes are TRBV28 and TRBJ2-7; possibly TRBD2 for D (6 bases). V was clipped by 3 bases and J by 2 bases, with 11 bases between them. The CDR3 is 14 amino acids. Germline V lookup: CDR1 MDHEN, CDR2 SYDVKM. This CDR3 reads CASSFPGLAYEQYF. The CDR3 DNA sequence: TGTGCCAGCAGTTTTCCGGGACTGGCCTACGAGCAGTACTTC.

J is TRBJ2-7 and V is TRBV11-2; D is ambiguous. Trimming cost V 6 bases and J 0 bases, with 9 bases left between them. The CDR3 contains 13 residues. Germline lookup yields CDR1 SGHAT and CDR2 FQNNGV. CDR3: CASRLSGSYEQYF. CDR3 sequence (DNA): TGTGCCAGCAGACTGTCGGGCTCCTACGAGCAGTACTTC. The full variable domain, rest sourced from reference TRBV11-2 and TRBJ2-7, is EAGVAQSPRYKIIEKRQSVAFWCNPISGHATLYWYQQILGQGPKLLIQFQNNGVVDDSQLPKDRFSAERLKGVDSTLKIQPAKLEDSAVYLCASRLSGSYEQYFGPGTRLTVT.

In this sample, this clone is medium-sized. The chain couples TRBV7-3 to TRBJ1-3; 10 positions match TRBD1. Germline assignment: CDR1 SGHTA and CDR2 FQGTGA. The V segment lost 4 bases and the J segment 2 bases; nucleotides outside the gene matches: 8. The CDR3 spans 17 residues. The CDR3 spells CASSSDRGRMAGNTIYF. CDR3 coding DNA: TGTGCCAGCAGCTCCGACAGGGGGCGAATGGCTGGAAACACCATATATTTT.